The 9 T cell receptor beta chains listed next were all sequenced from one sample in a study of blood T cells in healthy people across ages. Alongside a J-beta primer mix, a sample-barcoded 5' primer served in a second PCR lasting about 7 to 12 cycles. TCRdb independently ran MiXCR on the 5' RACE reads; one entry per CDR3 protein. The profile shows roughly 1,300,000 distinct CDR3 sequences, approximately 63% of them singletons. The sequencing sample was made of blood. The receptors stem from a man aged 18 to 30 in good health.

In regard to this clonotype: One end of the junction fails to match germline, which may point to a read error. This sequence joins TRBV29-1 and TRBJ2-7; tentatively, D is TRBD1 or TRBD2 (6 bases each). With the DNA end fitting TRBJ2-5 better, the J assignment may be wrong. This CDR3 has 13 residues. Per the germline V gene, CDR1 is SQVTM and CDR2 is ANQGSEA. The CDR3 is CSAEEGGGETQYF. Here the CDR3 DNA reads TGCAGCGCTGAAGAAGGAGGGGGAGAGACCCAGTACTTC.

The J gene is TRBJ1-2, the V gene TRBV20-1; no clear D. V was pared by 1 base and J by 4 bases, with 10 bases between. Germline loops: CDR1 DFQATT, CDR2 SNEGSKA (reference sequence). This CDR3 region has 13 residues. The CDR3 sequence: CSARAGVSYGYTF. CDR3 coding DNA: TGCAGTGCTAGAGCCGGAGTTAGCTATGGCTACACCTTC.

The chain joins TRBV10-3 to TRBJ2-1; D is undetermined. Germline V CDR1 and CDR2: ENHRY, SYGVKD. Trimming shortened V by 2 bases and J by 8 bases, and 10 bases separated the two germline ends. This CDR3 contains 13 residues. The CDR3 is CAISEIDNHEQFF. CDR3 in DNA: TGTGCCATCAGTGAGATCGACAATCATGAGCAGTTCTTC.

This rearrangement joins TRBV3-1 to TRBJ1-2; D is unclear. The germline V and J ends were trimmed by 1 base and 4 bases, with 13 bases remaining between them. Germline CDR1 and CDR2: LGHDT and YNNKEL (reference sequence). This CDR3 contains 15 residues. CDR3 amino acids: CASSQGEGHLYGYTF. CDR3 sequence (DNA): TGTGCCAGCAGCCAAGGAGAAGGCCATCTCTATGGCTACACCTTC.

The chain is built from TRBV11-2 and TRBJ2-1; D is uncertain. This CDR3 comprises 12 residues. CDR1 and CDR2 (germline): SGHAT, FQNNGV. Deletions cut 1 base from V and 9 bases from J, with 7 bases between. CDR3: CASSLGPIEQFF. CDR3 DNA: TGTGCCAGCAGCTTAGGTCCAATTGAGCAGTTCTTC.

The chain is built from TRBV10-3 and TRBJ1-1; D is unresolved. The CDR3 has 14 residues. The V gene's germline CDR1 is ENHRY and CDR2 SYGVKD. V was pared by 0 bases and J by 1 base, with 6 bases between. CDR3 region: CAISESVENTEAFF. The CDR3 DNA is TGTGCCATCAGTGAGTCGGTGGAGAACACTGAAGCTTTCTTT.

The chain couples TRBV12-3 or TRBV12-4 to TRBJ1-1; TRBD1 matches 7 bases. The CDR3 covers 15 residues. V was pared by 3 bases and J by 5 bases, with 9 bases of the junction left unmatched. In DNA form, the CDR3 reads TGTGCCAGCAGTTTTCTGGGCAGGGGGGATACTGAAGCTTTCTTT. Translating it yields CASSFLGRGDTEAFF.

The chain has TRBV20-1 and TRBJ2-7, with TRBD2 matching over 11 bases. V shed 6 bases and J 3 bases; nucleotides not matched to a gene: 7. The CDR3 runs to 14 residues. Germline CDR1 reads DFQATT; CDR2 reads SNEGSKA (reference sequence). This chain's CDR3 is CSALTSGGFYEQYF. The CDR3 DNA reads as TGCAGTGCACTAACTAGCGGGGGCTTCTACGAGCAGTACTTC.

The V gene is TRBV10-3, the J gene TRBJ2-3; 13 bases match TRBD2. CDR1 is ENHRY and CDR2 is SYGVKD in the germline V gene. After removal of 8 bases from V and 2 bases from J, the junction contained 7 bases not matched to a gene. The CDR3 is 16 amino acids. CDR3 nucleotide sequence: TGTGCCATCGGGTCGACTAGCGGGGGGTACACAGATACGCAGTATTTT. It translates to CAIGSTSGGYTDTQYF.